The 22 T cell receptor beta chains below come from one sample, sequenced in a study of identical twins. TCRdb recomputed calls from the 5' RACE reads with MiXCR, one row per CDR3 protein. This sample has just over 450,000 distinct CDR3 sequences; more than 13% occur once, and the top ten carry approximately 0.52%. The data also belong to a second study, concerning yellow fever vaccine responses in identical twins.

Sample: CD4+ T cells sorted from blood. The source of these receptors is a woman aged 18-29 years in good health.

This clonotype came up a few times. The chain employs TRBV3-1 and TRBJ1-2; perhaps TRBD1 as D (6 bases). This CDR3 has 15 residues. V lost 2 bases and J lost 4, with 14 bases in between. In germline, CDR1 is LGHDT, CDR2 YNNKEL (reference sequence). The CDR3 is CASSQSPTGGYGYTF. CDR3 DNA: TGTGCCAGCAGCCAATCCCCGACAGGCGGCTATGGCTACACCTTC.

The V and J genes are TRBV5-1 and TRBJ1-4; a possible D gene is TRBD1 (5 bases). With 7 bases removed from V and 8 bases from J, the gap between germline ends came to 18 bases. Germline CDR1 reads SGHRS; CDR2 reads YFSETQ. The CDR3 extends over 14 amino acids. CDR3 amino acids: CASAAGGTREKLFF. CDR3 coding DNA: TGCGCCAGCGCAGCCGGAGGGACCCGGGAAAAACTGTTTTTT.

The chain combines TRBV12-3 or TRBV12-4 with TRBJ2-3; TRBD2 is a possible D gene (5 bases). The CDR3 extends over 15 amino acids. Trimming took off 3 bases at V and 4 bases at J, with 14 bases between the two ends. CDR3 sequence (DNA): TGTGCCAGCAGTTTTTTGGATAGCGTCCCAGATACGCAGTATTTT. Protein product: CASSFLDSVPDTQYF.

This clonotype was seen many times. This chain connects TRBV14 to TRBJ2-3; TRBD1 is a possible D gene (6 bases). Trimming took off 0 bases at V and 2 bases at J, with 9 bases between the two ends. The CDR3 extends over 15 amino acids. Germline lookup yields CDR1 SGHDN and CDR2 FVKESK. The CDR3 DNA reads as TGTGCCAGCAGCCAAGAACAGGGATTCACAGATACGCAGTATTTT. Its protein product is CASSQEQGFTDTQYF.

The rearrangement links TRBV28 to TRBJ2-5, with 8 bases matching TRBD1. Per the germline V gene, CDR1 is MDHEN and CDR2 is SYDVKM. The CDR3 has 15 amino acids. Trimming at V came to 1 base and at J to 4 bases, leaving 5 bases not matched to a gene. CDR3 in amino acids: CASSLSQGAGETQYF. The CDR3 region has the DNA TGTGCCAGCAGTTTATCGCAGGGGGCGGGAGAGACCCAGTACTTC.

This clonotype was recorded many times. The chain employs TRBV10-3 and TRBJ1-2; 7 nucleotides align to TRBD1. Germline loops: CDR1 ENHRY, CDR2 SYGVKD. Trimming took 10 bases from V and 5 from J; bases not matched to a gene: 7. CDR3 length: 12 amino acids. The CDR3 DNA reads TGTGCCACCATGACAGGGAATTATGGCTACACCTTC. Amino acids: CATMTGNYGYTF.

The rearrangement links TRBV10-3 to TRBJ2-3; 7 bases map to TRBD1. The CDR3 runs 15 residues. Looked up from germline, CDR1 is ENHRY and CDR2 is SYGVKD. The V gene end was trimmed by 6 bases and the J gene end by 3 bases; junction bases not matched to a gene: 9. For the CDR3, the DNA is TGTGCCATCAGCGACAGGGCAAGCGGAACAGATACGCAGTATTTT. This sequence encodes CAISDRASGTDTQYF.

The chain couples TRBV27 to TRBJ2-7, with D maybe TRBD2 (6 bases). The CDR3 sequence is 13 residues long. Deletions cut 6 bases from V and 6 bases from J, with 15 bases between. The V gene's germline CDR1 is MNHEY and CDR2 SMNVEV (reference sequence). CDR3 DNA: TGTGCCAGCAGAAATAGGGACTCTTCCGAGCAGTACTTC. It encodes CASRNRDSSEQYF.

The CDR3 DNA reads TGTGCCAGCAGTTCCCGGGATCGAAATGAGCAGTTCTTC. Amino acid sequence: CASSSRDRNEQFF. J is TRBJ2-1 and V is TRBV12-3 or TRBV12-4, with a possible D match to TRBD2 (5 bases). V was clipped by 4 bases and J by 7 bases, with 11 bases between them. This CDR3 spans 13 amino acids.

This clonotype came up a few times. The chain uses TRBV20-1 and TRBJ2-1; D might be TRBD2 (5 bases). The CDR3 contains 15 residues. With 0 bases removed from V and 9 bases from J, the gap between germline ends came to 18 bases. The germline gives CDR1 DFQATT, CDR2 SNEGSKA (reference sequence). Written as DNA, the CDR3 is TGCAGTGCTAGAGATTTGAGCGGATCTCCGGGTGAGCAGTTCTTC. Amino acids: CSARDLSGSPGEQFF.

This clonotype was seen a few times. This chain joins TRBV19 and TRBJ2-2; D unclear. This CDR3 is built from 14 residues. CDR1 and CDR2 (germline): LNHDA, SQIVND (reference sequence). Trimming cost V 4 bases and J 0 bases, with 6 bases left between them. CDR3 protein: CASSTDPNTGELFF. CDR3 DNA sequence: TGTGCCAGTAGTACCGACCCGAACACCGGGGAGCTGTTTTTT.

The genes are TRBV14 and TRBJ2-3; 10 bases line up with TRBD2. The CDR3 covers 23 residues. CDR1 SGHDN and CDR2 FVKESK come from the germline V gene. The V gene end was trimmed by 0 bases and the J gene end by 7 bases; junction bases not matched to a gene: 28. CDR3 amino acids: CASSQDLLPKFPVAGGLGNTQYF. The DNA of the CDR3 is TGTGCCAGCAGCCAAGATCTACTCCCCAAATTCCCAGTAGCGGGGGGCCTGGGAAATACGCAGTATTTT.

This sequence joins TRBV24-1 and TRBJ2-5; D tentatively reads TRBD1 or TRBD2 (6 bases each). From germline, CDR1 is KGHDR and CDR2 SFDVKD. The CDR3 spans 17 residues. V was shortened by 0 bases and J by 4 bases, with 17 bases between the two germline ends. CDR3 residues: CATSDLPPGAGRETQYF. The DNA of the CDR3 is TGTGCCACCAGTGATTTGCCGCCGGGGGCAGGGCGAGAGACCCAGTACTTC.

This clonotype has a handful of counts. The chain recombines TRBV5-6 with TRBJ2-1; tentatively, D is TRBD1 (5 bases). Germline V gene sequence: CDR1 SGHDT, CDR2 YYEEEE. The CDR3 consists of 15 residues. Between the trimmed V and J ends, which lost 4 bases and 4 bases, there was a span of 15 bases. CDR3 bases: TGTGCCAGCAGCGGATCAGGGTCGGTGTACAATGAGCAGTTCTTC. Translating it yields CASSGSGSVYNEQFF.

V and J are TRBV6-4 and TRBJ2-1; 14 nucleotides agree with TRBD2. V trimming: 5 bases; J trimming: 8 bases; junction bases outside the gene matches: 5. Germline CDR1 reads MRHNA; CDR2 reads SNTAGT. The CDR3 is 15 residues long. The CDR3: CASSLTSGRVYEQFF. For the CDR3, the DNA is TGTGCCAGCAGTCTGACTAGCGGGAGGGTCTATGAGCAGTTCTTC.

This clonotype has just a few counts. V gene TRBV7-8 combines with J gene TRBJ2-3; D might be TRBD1 (5 bases). V was cut by 1 base and J by 6 bases, with 11 bases left in between. Germline assignment: CDR1 SGHVS and CDR2 FQNEAQ. The CDR3 runs to 14 residues. CDR3 DNA: TGTGCCAGCAGCTTAGGTGGGGCGCGGGATACGCAGTATTTT. Its protein is CASSLGGARDTQYF. The whole variable domain, remainder taken from reference TRBV7-8 and TRBJ2-3, is GAGVSQSPRYKVAKRGQDVALRCDPISGHVSLFWYQQALGQGPEFLTYFQNEAQLDKSGLPSDRFFAERPEGSVSTLKIQRTQQEDSAVYLCASSLGGARDTQYFGPGTRLTVL.

This clonotype has a single count. This rearrangement joins TRBV3-1 to TRBJ2-3; D unresolved. Trimming stripped 1 base from V and 4 bases from J, with 6 bases between. From germline, CDR1 is LGHDT and CDR2 YNNKEL (reference sequence). CDR3 length equals 13 residues. The CDR3: CASSQVGSDTQYF. CDR3 nucleotide sequence: TGTGCCAGCAGCCAAGTGGGGTCAGATACGCAGTATTTT.

The chain couples TRBV9 to TRBJ2-3, with unresolved D. V dropped 0 bases and J dropped 2 bases, with 13 bases sitting between them. The V gene's germline CDR1 is SGDLS and CDR2 YYNGEE. The CDR3 loop spans 16 amino acids. The CDR3 sequence is CASSVEGVTYTDTQYF. The CDR3 DNA reads as TGTGCCAGCAGCGTAGAAGGAGTCACCTACACAGATACGCAGTATTTT.

The table lists this clonotype with many counts. The rearrangement links TRBV29-1 to TRBJ2-3; D possibly corresponds to TRBD1 (5 bases). The V end lost 1 base, the J end lost 4 bases, and 6 bases lay between the germline ends. This CDR3 region has 12 residues. Germline assignment: CDR1 SQVTM and CDR2 ANQGSEA. The CDR3 reads CSVEGGSDTQYF. The DNA for the CDR3 is TGCAGCGTTGAAGGGGGCTCAGATACGCAGTATTTT.

This chain connects TRBV3-1 to TRBJ2-7; D unresolved. CDR1 is LGHDT and CDR2 is YNNKEL in the germline V gene (reference sequence). The CDR3 has 12 amino acids. Trimming removed 0 bases at V and 7 bases at J, with 7 bases between. In nucleotides, the CDR3 is TGTGCCAGCAGCCAAGATAGTGGGGAGCAGTACTTC. Its translation: CASSQDSGEQYF.

V usage is TRBV5-1 and J usage is TRBJ2-3; 9 positions match TRBD2. The CDR3 extends over 13 amino acids. Trimming took 6 bases from V and 4 from J; bases not matched to a gene: 3. Per germline, CDR1 SGHRS and CDR2 YFSETQ. CDR3 sequence (DNA): TGCGCCAGCATGCGGGGGGGTTCAGATACGCAGTATTTT. Its protein is CASMRGGSDTQYF. The variable domain in full, completed from reference TRBV5-1 and TRBJ2-3, reads KAGVTQTPRYLIKTRGQQVTLSCSPISGHRSVSWYQQTPGQGLQFLFEYFSETQRNKGNFPGRFSGRQFSNSRSEMNVSTLELGDSALYLCASMRGGSDTQYFGPGTRLTVL.

This clonotype occurred a few times. The genes are TRBV3-1 and TRBJ2-5; unclear D gene. CDR1 is LGHDT and CDR2 is YNNKEL in the germline V gene (reference sequence). Trimming removed 0 bases at V and 1 base at J, with 6 bases between. CDR3 length: 14 amino acids. CDR3 loop: CASSQDELQETQYF. CDR3 in DNA: TGTGCCAGCAGCCAAGATGAACTCCAAGAGACCCAGTACTTC.